This T cell receptor (beta chain) was sequenced in a study of CD8 T cells in Susac syndrome. Germline lookup yields CDR1 SQVTM and CDR2 ANQGSEA. Trimming shortened V by 4 bases and J by 8 bases, and 14 bases separated the two germline ends. This CDR3 contains 12 residues. Reverse transcription used about 0.45 to 1 ug RNA and random hexamers. TCRdb re-analysed the immunoSEQ multiplex PCR reads in MiXCR, keeping a single row per CDR3 protein. The repertoire holds over 150,000 distinct CDR3 sequences, about 94% seen once, with approximately 0.094% in the top ten. TCR beta sequencing was performed on blood CD8+ and CD4+ T cells.

The receptor comes from a human donor with multiple sclerosis. The V and J genes are TRBV29-1 and TRBJ1-2, with D perhaps TRBD1 (6 bases). Input material: CD4+ T cells from PBMCs. The CDR3 bases are TGCAGCGTTGGAACCGGGGGCATCGGCTACACCTTC. Its protein product is CSVGTGGIGYTF.